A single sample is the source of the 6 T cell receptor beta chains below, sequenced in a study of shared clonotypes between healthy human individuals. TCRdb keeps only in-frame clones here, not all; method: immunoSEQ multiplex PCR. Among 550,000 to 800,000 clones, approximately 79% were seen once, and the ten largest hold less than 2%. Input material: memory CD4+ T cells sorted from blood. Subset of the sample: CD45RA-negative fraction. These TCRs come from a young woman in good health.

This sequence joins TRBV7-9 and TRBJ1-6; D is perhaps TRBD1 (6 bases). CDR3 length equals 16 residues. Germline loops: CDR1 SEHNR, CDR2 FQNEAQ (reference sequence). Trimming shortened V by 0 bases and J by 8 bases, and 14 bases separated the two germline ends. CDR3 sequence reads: CASSLAAAGAHSPLHF. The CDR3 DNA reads TGTGCCAGCAGCTTAGCTGCGGCAGGGGCACATTCACCCCTCCACTTT.

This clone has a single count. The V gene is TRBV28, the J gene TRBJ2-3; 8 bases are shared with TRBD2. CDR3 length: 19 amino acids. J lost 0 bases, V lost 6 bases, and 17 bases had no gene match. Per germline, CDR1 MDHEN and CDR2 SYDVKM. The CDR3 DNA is TGTGCCAGCAGGCAAACCTGGGCGGGAGGAGATACTAGCACAGATACGCAGTATTTT. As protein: CASRQTWAGGDTSTDTQYF.

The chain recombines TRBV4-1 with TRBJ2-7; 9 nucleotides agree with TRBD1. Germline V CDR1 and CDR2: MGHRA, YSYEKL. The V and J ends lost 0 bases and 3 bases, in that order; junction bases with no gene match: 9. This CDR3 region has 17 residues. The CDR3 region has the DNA TGCGCCAGCAGCCAAGACCGGGGGACAGGGCTAAGCTACGAGCAGTACTTC. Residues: CASSQDRGTGLSYEQYF.

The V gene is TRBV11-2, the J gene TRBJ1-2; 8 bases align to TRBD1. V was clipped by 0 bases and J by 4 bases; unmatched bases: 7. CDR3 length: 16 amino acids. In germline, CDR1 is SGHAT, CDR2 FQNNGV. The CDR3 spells CASSLEPRDRFYGYTF. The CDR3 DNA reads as TGTGCCAGCAGCTTAGAACCTCGGGACAGGTTCTATGGCTACACCTTC.

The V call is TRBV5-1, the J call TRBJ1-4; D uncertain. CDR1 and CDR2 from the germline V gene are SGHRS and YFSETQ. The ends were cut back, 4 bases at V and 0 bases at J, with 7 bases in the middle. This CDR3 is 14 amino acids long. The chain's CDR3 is CASSPKATNEKLFF. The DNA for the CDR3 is TGCGCCAGCAGCCCGAAAGCAACTAATGAAAAACTGTTTTTT.

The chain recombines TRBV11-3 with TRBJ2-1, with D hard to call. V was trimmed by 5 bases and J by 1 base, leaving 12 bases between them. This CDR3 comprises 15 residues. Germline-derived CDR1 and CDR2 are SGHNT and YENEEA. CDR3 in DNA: TGTGCCAGCAGCCCTCTGGCTAGTTCCTACAATGAGCAGTTCTTC. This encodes CASSPLASSYNEQFF.